The 8 T cell receptor beta chains in this list originate from one sample, sequenced in a study of regulatory T cells in long-lasting Graves disease. HTBI primers from iRepertoire and Arm-PCR of CDR3 regions yielded the TCR beta libraries. TCRdb passed the multiplex PCR reads through MiXCR, listing each CDR3 protein once. In the table there are 350,000 to 500,000 distinct CDR3 sequences, about 21% of which are singletons. Time point defined: persistent/refractory GD, antithyroid drugs over 5 years with positive TRAb. RNA from PBMCs was the source of the TCR library. The sample was peripheral blood mononuclear cells (PBMCs), taken when the disease was refractory, from a patient treated with antithyroid drugs. The receptors stem from a female donor with Graves disease.

The rearrangement uses TRBV25-1 and TRBJ2-2, with D uncertain. V shed 3 bases and J shed 4 bases, with 6 bases lying between them. The germline V gene has CDR1 MGHDK and CDR2 SYGVNS. This CDR3 region has 13 residues. As DNA, the CDR3 is TGTGCCAGCAGTGAGCCGGGCACCGGGGAGCTGTTTTTT. It encodes CASSEPGTGELFF.

This clonotype was detected ten times or more. The V gene is TRBV28, the J gene TRBJ1-5; the D is unclear. Trimming left V 3 bases short and J 5 bases short, with 11 bases between. CDR1 and CDR2 from the germline V gene are MDHEN and SYDVKM. The CDR3 is made up of 14 amino acids. This CDR3 is CASSLRLFDQPQHF. The CDR3, as DNA: TGTGCCAGCAGTTTGAGGCTCTTCGATCAGCCCCAGCATTTT.

This clonotype was seen at least ten times. V gene TRBV11-2 combines with J gene TRBJ1-1, with 7 bases fitting TRBD1. CDR1 and CDR2 from the germline V gene are SGHAT and FQNNGV. Trimming took 4 bases from V and 2 from J; bases not matched to a gene: 7. The CDR3 covers 15 residues. The CDR3 nucleotides are TGTGCCAGCAGCTGGGTAGCAGGGGGAAACACTGAAGCTTTCTTT. The encoded protein is CASSWVAGGNTEAFF. Filled out from reference TRBV11-2 and TRBJ1-1, the complete variable domain reads EAGVAQSPRYKIIEKRQSVAFWCNPISGHATLYWYQQILGQGPKLLIQFQNNGVVDDSQLPKDRFSAERLKGVDSTLKIQPAKLEDSAVYLCASSWVAGGNTEAFFGQGTRLTVV.

This clonotype showed up just a few times. The chain uses TRBV25-1 and TRBJ1-1, with 7 nucleotides matching TRBD1. CDR1 is MGHDK and CDR2 is SYGVNS in the germline V gene. V gave up 4 bases and J gave up 4 bases; unmatched junction bases: 3. The CDR3 totals 13 residues. The CDR3 DNA reads as TGTGCCAGCAGTGTGACAGGGTTCACTGAAGCTTTCTTT. It translates to CASSVTGFTEAFF.

The chain combines TRBV5-6 with TRBJ2-6; D is undetermined. V lost 0 bases and J lost 1, with 5 bases in between. This CDR3 is built from 15 residues. The germline CDR1 and CDR2 sequences are SGHDT and YYEEEE. The CDR3 coding sequence is TGTGCCAGCAGCTTGGATCTGTCTGGGGCCAACGTCCTGACTTTC. It yields the protein CASSLDLSGANVLTF.

This clonotype showed up just a few times. The chain uses TRBV27 and TRBJ2-7; 10 nucleotides match TRBD2. The CDR3 consists of 18 residues. Trimming removed 6 bases from V and 2 bases from J; junction bases left unmatched: 16. CDR1 and CDR2 (germline): MNHEY, SMNVEV (reference sequence). CDR3 DNA sequence: TGTGCCAGCAGCCCGATGTCTTATAGCGGGAGGTCTCCCTACGAGCAGTACTTC. This translates into CASSPMSYSGRSPYEQYF.

This chain links TRBV5-1 with TRBJ1-3; D is unclear. Germline values: CDR1 SGHRS, CDR2 YFSETQ. The V and J ends lost 1 base and 2 bases respectively, with 19 bases between them. The CDR3 is 18 residues long. The CDR3 sequence is CASSLPPGDSVTGNTIYF. The CDR3 DNA reads TGCGCCAGCAGCTTGCCCCCGGGAGACTCTGTGACTGGAAACACCATATATTTT.

This clonotype was counted only a few times. This sequence joins TRBV20-1 and TRBJ1-2, with 8 bases lining up with TRBD1. This CDR3 has 13 residues. J gave up 7 bases and V 6 bases, and 10 bases lay outside the gene matches. Germline CDR1 reads DFQATT; CDR2 reads SNEGSKA (reference sequence). The CDR3 loop reads CSATQGARVGYTF. CDR3 nucleotides: TGCAGTGCCACCCAGGGGGCGCGGGTTGGCTACACCTTC.